This T cell receptor (beta chain) derives from a study of vaccination and CD4 T cells after COVID-19. Study overall: Samples taken post-COVID came a median about 3 months after diagnosis, ranging from 35 to 161.

The treatment here: roughly ten-day PBMC culture with coronavirus spike peptide pools or control peptides (ViraFEST assay). The V and J ends lost 5 bases and 5 bases, in that order; junction bases with no gene match: 4. The CDR3 totals 14 residues. Looked up from germline, CDR1 is SGHNT and CDR2 is YENEEA. CD4+ T cells that had been cultured provided DNA sequenced with the Oncomine TCR Beta short-read assay. TCRdb fed the PCR reads into MiXCR, producing one record per CDR3 protein. The sample yields roughly 20,000 distinct CDR3 sequences, around 28% seen once. Overall study findings and caveats: Nearly all convalescent vaccine-specific clones, 304 of 307, recognized only SARS-CoV-2 spike. The study sampled relatively few convalescent patients and omitted early post-infection timepoints.

Points on this clonotype: Its target is not known.

The source material was cultured CD4+ T cells from blood. This clonotype was sampled from a human donor with COVID-19. The chain joins TRBV11-3 to TRBJ2-5; 11 bases align to TRBD1. The CDR3 sequence is CASSRGQGVETQYF. The CDR3 DNA is TGTGCCAGCAGCCGGGGACAGGGGGTCGAGACCCAGTACTTC.